This TCR beta chain was captured by sequencing in a study of T cell changes during pregnancy in multiple sclerosis (dated by TCRdb to between 2018 and 2021). Regarding the study in general: Changes in the T cell repertoire over the course of pregnancy were examined in this study in women with multiple sclerosis.

Libraries came from the immunoSEQ multiplex PCR assay. This immuneACCESS table, as held by TCRdb, lists in-frame sequences with V and J called but not all clones. Of the missing ones, under half trace to an unresolved V gene in checked studies; the others have no known cause. The sample profile shows about 77,000 clones; 75% to 90% of them were found once. The ten top clones hold approximately 2% of the sample. From its cysteine to its phenylalanine, the CDR3 spans 15 amino acids. The retained sequence is limited to the CDR3, 45 bases, with the frame set at the first base. Per the germline V gene, SNHLY is the CDR1 and FYNNEI is the CDR2. The V end loses 6 bases and the J end loses 1 base, and a stretch of 12 bases separates them. In regard to this clone: Its antigen is still unknown. There are no base qualities to consult, and no much larger clone falls within one base.

The sequence derives from a female donor with multiple sclerosis, enrolled in a pregnancy study. The chain is encoded by TRBV2 joined to TRBJ2-2, and TRBD1 may be the D gene, going by 6 matching bases. The sequences come from peripheral blood, collected before pregnancy. The bases read TGTGCCAGCAGGGGTGACAGGATGAACACCGGGGAGCTGTTTTTT. It specifies CASRGDRMNTGELFF.